The sequence of this TCR beta chain was determined in a study of cytomegalovirus exposure and HLA in healthy donors. Study-wide background: In a later analysis, the roughly 120 validation repertoires were reported to have used the same platform as the approximately 700 first-cohort repertoires.

The table came from immunoSEQ multiplex PCR; TCRdb's copy has only in-frame clones and leaves some out. The data contain 130,000 to 150,000 clones, around 88% of them singletons. Study outcomes and limitations: Many donors shared some public TCRs, even though most TCR sequences were rare. High sensitivity and specificity were reportedly achieved when the classifier diagnosed cytomegalovirus status. A later analysis found first-cohort TCR clusters tended to co-occur in the approximately 110 validation repertoires.

This clone occurred once. Its matching antigen is unknown. The CDR3 has 16 residues. The V gene's germline CDR1 is KGHSH and CDR2 LQKENI. V shed 2 bases and J shed 5 bases, with 18 bases lying between them. The sample consisted of PBMCs. The TCR was taken from a woman in her late teens or twenties in good health and CMV-seropositive. This chain connects TRBV18 to TRBJ1-2, with D perhaps TRBD1 (5 bases). CDR3 amino acids: CASSPGQGSSTYGYTF. Here the CDR3 DNA reads TGTGCCAGCTCACCAGGGCAGGGATCTTCTACTTATGGCTACACCTTC.